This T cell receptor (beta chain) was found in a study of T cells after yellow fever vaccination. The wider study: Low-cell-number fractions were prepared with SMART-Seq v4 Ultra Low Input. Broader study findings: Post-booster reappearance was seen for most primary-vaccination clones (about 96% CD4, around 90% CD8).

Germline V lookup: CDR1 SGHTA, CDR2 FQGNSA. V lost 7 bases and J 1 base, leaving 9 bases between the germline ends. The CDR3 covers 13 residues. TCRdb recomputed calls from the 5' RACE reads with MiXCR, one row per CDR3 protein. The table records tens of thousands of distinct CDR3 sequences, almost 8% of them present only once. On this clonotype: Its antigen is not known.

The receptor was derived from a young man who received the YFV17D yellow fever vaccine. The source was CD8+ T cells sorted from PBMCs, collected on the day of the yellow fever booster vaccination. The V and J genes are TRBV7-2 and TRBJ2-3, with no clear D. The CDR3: CASISAGTDTQYF. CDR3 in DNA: TGTGCCAGCATTTCGGCTGGCACAGATACGCAGTATTTT.